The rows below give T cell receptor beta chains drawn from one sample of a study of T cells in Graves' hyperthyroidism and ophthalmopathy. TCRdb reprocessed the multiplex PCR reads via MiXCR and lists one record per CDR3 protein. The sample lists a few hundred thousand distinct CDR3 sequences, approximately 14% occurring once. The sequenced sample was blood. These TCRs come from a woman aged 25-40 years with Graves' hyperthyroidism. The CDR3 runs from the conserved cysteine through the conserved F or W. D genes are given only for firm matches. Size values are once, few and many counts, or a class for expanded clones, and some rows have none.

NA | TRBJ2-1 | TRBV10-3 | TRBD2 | TGTGCCATCAGTGGGCTAGCGGGAGGGAGACCGTACAATGAGCAGTTCTTC | CAISGLAGGRPYNEQFF
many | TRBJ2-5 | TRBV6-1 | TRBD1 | TGTGCCAGCAGTAAGGACAGGGGGACGCAAGAGACCCAGTACTTC | CASSKDRGTQETQYF
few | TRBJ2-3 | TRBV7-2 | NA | TGTGCCAGCAGCTTAGTGGTGGCAGGGGGGGACTCTACAGATACGCAGTATTTT | CASSLVVAGGDSTDTQYF
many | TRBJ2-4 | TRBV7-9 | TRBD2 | TGTGCCAGCAGCCCTTCCGCGGGGGGAAACATTCAGTACTTC | CASSPSAGGNIQYF
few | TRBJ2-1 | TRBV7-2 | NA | TGTGCCAGCAGCTTTCCCCCGGGACGCCACAATGAGCAGTTCTTC | CASSFPPGRHNEQFF
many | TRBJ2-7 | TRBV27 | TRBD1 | TGTGCCAGCACCTCGTTGCTGACAGGGTTCTCCTACGAGCAGTACTTC | CASTSLLTGFSYEQYF
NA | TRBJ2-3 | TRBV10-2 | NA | TGCGCCAGCAGTGAGCAAAATAATGCGCAGTATTTT | CASSEQNNAQYF
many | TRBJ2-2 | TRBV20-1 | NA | TGCAGTGCTAGTGACCCGGGACGGGTCAACACCGGGGAGCTGTTTTTT | CSASDPGRVNTGELFF
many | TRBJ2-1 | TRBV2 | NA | TGTGCCATTTCACCGGCCGCCTACAATGAGCAGTTCTTC | CAISPAAYNEQFF
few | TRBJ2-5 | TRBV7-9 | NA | TGTGCCAGCAGCTTAGGACAGACAGCGGCCCCAGAGACCCAGTACTTC | CASSLGQTAAPETQYF
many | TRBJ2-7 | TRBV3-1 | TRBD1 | TGTGCCAGCAGCCAAGGGTGGGGACAGGGTTCCTACGAGCAGTACTTC | CASSQGWGQGSYEQYF
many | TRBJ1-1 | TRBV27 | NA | TGTGCCAGCAGTCCACTATTTCAGACAGTGAACACTGAAGCTTTCTTT | CASSPLFQTVNTEAFF
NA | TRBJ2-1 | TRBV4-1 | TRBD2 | TGCGCCAGCAGCCAACGACTAGCGGAGATCAATGAGCAGTTCTTC | CASSQRLAEINEQFF
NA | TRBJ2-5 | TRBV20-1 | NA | TGCAGTGCTAGAGTCCCAGGGGGAGGGCGAGAGACCCAGTACTTC | CSARVPGGGRETQYF
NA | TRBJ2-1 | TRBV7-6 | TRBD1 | TGTGCCAGCAGCTTAAATCAGGGGACAGGATCTAATGAGCAGTTCTTC | CASSLNQGTGSNEQFF
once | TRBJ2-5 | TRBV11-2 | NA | TGTGCCAGCGGCTTAGCGGCAGCAGAGACCCAGTACTTC | CASGLAAAETQYF
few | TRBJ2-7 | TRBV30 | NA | TGTGCCTGGAGTGAGGGGTTGGACTACGAGCAGTACTTC | CAWSEGLDYEQYF
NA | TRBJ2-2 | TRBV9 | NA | TGTGCCAGCAGCGTAGCCCTGGGGCGGGGCTCCCACACCGGGGAGCTGTTTTTT | CASSVALGRGSHTGELFF
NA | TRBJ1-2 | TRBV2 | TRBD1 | TGTGCCAGCAGTGCACTCGGACAGGGAGGCTATGGCTACACCTTC | CASSALGQGGYGYTF
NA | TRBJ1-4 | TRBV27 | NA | TGTGCCAGCAGACCAGGGGCTGCTAATGAAAAACTGTTTTTT | CASRPGAANEKLFF
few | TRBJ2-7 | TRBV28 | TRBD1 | TGTGCCAGCAGTTCCCCGGGTCAGGGGGCCTACGAGCAGTACTTC | CASSSPGQGAYEQYF
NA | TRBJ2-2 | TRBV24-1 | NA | TGTGCCACCAGCCAGGGTCGGAACACCGGGGAGCTGTTTTTT | CATSQGRNTGELFF
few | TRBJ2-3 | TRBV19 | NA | TGTGCCAGTAGTATAGCCGCAGAGAGGGGTGATACGCAGTATTTT | CASSIAAERGDTQYF
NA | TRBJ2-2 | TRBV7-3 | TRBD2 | TGTGCCAGCAGCTCCGGACTAGCGGAAGCGAACACCGGGGAGCTGTTTTTT | CASSSGLAEANTGELFF
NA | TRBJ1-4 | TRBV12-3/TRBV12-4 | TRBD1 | TGTGCCAGCACCGCTCTGGACAGGGTTGAAAAACTGTTTTTT | CASTALDRVEKLFF
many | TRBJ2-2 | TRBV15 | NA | TGTGCCACCAGCGGCAGGAAGGGCGCGAACACCGGGGAGCTGTTTTTT | CATSGRKGANTGELFF
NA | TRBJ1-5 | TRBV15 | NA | TGTGCCACCAGCAGAGGAGGGGTTGGCAATCAGCCCCAGCATTTT | CATSRGGVGNQPQHF
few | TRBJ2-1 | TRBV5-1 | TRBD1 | TGCGCCAGCAGCACAACCGGGACAGGGGGCTGGGATGAGCAGTTCTTC | CASSTTGTGGWDEQFF
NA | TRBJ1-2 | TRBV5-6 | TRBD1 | TGTGCCAGCAGCCGAGGGACAGAGGGGATTTATGGCTACACCTTC | CASSRGTEGIYGYTF
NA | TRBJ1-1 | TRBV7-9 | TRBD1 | TGTGCCAGCAGCCAAACAGGGGTACTCACTGAAGCTTTCTTT | CASSQTGVLTEAFF
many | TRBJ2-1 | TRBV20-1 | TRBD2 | TGCAGTGCTGCCCGACACGGAGCGGGATCCGCGGATGAGCAGTTCTTC | CSAARHGAGSADEQFF